The clone carrying this TCR beta chain was counted many times. Antigen: not known. Researchers grouped second doses given at about 4 or about 12 weeks into one pool. The data belong to a study of T cell responses to AZD1222 COVID-19 vaccine. Study results and limitations: Repertoires were collected only later (after the peak T cell response had occurred). It was only a handful of AZD1222 recipients who were seropositive at baseline. Once two AZD1222 doses were given, Spike-specific TCR breadth and depth went up.

Using immunoSEQ multiplex PCR, the repertoire was profiled, and TCRdb retains in-frame clones only, with some absent. The sample yields roughly 180,000 clones, 90% to 95% seen once. CDR3 size: 14 residues. Germline lookup yields CDR1 MGHRA and CDR2 YSYEKL. The germline V and J ends were trimmed by 1 base and 4 bases, with 10 bases remaining between them. This chain links TRBV4-1 with TRBJ1-1; D possibly corresponds to TRBD1 (6 bases). The receptor's source is an adult who received the AZD1222 COVID-19 vaccine. Sequencing used peripheral blood, obtained 28 days after the second AZD1222 dose. This CDR3 is CASSQGQVSTEAFF. The CDR3 DNA reads as TGCGCCAGCAGCCAAGGACAGGTGAGCACTGAAGCTTTCTTT.